Each of the 24 T cell receptor beta chains below was sequenced from the same sample in a study of identical twins. TCRdb reanalysed the 5' RACE reads using MiXCR and keeps one entry per CDR3 protein. The sample holds some 1,700,000 distinct CDR3 sequences, more than 30% seen once. Source material: cord blood. Receptors originate from a newborn girl in good health.

Only a few counts were recorded for this clonotype. V and J are TRBV7-9 and TRBJ2-3; TRBD1 might be the D (6 bases). Germline V gene sequence: CDR1 SEHNR, CDR2 FQNEAQ (reference sequence). There are 14 residues in the CDR3. V was shortened by 1 base and J by 4 bases, with 9 bases between the two germline ends. The DNA for the CDR3 is TGTGCCAGCAGCTTAGAGGGGGATCCAGATACGCAGTATTTT. Encoded protein: CASSLEGDPDTQYF.

V gene TRBV20-1 combines with J gene TRBJ2-1, with D possibly TRBD2 on 6 matching bases. CDR3 size: 16 residues. From germline, CDR1 is DFQATT and CDR2 SNEGSKA (reference sequence). The ends were cut back, 0 bases at V and 1 base at J, with 13 bases in the middle. CDR3: CSARDTGRGSYNEQFF. As DNA, the CDR3 is TGCAGTGCTAGAGATACGGGACGGGGGTCCTACAATGAGCAGTTCTTC.

This sequence joins TRBV5-1 and TRBJ2-3; D gene ambiguous. Trimming left V 0 bases short and J 0 bases short, with 11 bases between. The CDR3 runs to 16 residues. Germline V CDR1 and CDR2: SGHRS, YFSETQ. This CDR3 is CASSLDRRTSTDTQYF. In nucleotides, the CDR3 is TGCGCCAGCAGCTTGGATCGGCGCACTAGCACAGATACGCAGTATTTT.

This clonotype has only a few counts. The chain is built from TRBV2 and TRBJ2-7; 7 positions agree with TRBD1. Trimming took 5 bases from V and 3 from J; bases not matched to a gene: 7. The CDR3 totals 14 residues. Germline loops: CDR1 SNHLY, CDR2 FYNNEI. DNA for the CDR3: TGTGCCAGCAGTACCGACAGGGAACTCTACGAGCAGTACTTC. This encodes CASSTDRELYEQYF.

V and J are TRBV7-2 and TRBJ2-7; a weak D match, TRBD1 (6 bases). Germline CDR1 and CDR2: SGHTA and FQGNSA. The CDR3 runs to 15 residues. Trimming took 2 bases from V and 2 from J, leaving 13 bases between them. This CDR3 reads CASSLHRTGTYEQYF. The CDR3, as DNA: TGTGCCAGCAGCTTACACAGAACAGGGACCTACGAGCAGTACTTC.

This clonotype has a handful of counts. V gene TRBV4-1 combines with J gene TRBJ2-2, with TRBD2 matching 8 bases. The CDR3 loop spans 17 amino acids. J gave up 5 bases and V 7 bases, and 15 bases lay outside the gene matches. CDR1 MGHRA and CDR2 YSYEKL come from the germline V gene. For the CDR3, the DNA is TGCGCCAGCACTTTTGCGGGACTAGAGGGCGGGACCGGGGAGCTGTTTTTT. Translated, it gives CASTFAGLEGGTGELFF.

The table lists this clonotype with a few counts. The V gene is TRBV5-1, the J gene TRBJ2-1; 11 bases match TRBD2. The length of the CDR3 is 20 residues. The V and J ends lost 0 bases and 6 bases, in that order; junction bases with no gene match: 17. Germline V gene data show CDR1 as SGHRS and CDR2 as YFSETQ. CDR3 protein: CASSLAVTSGRGSLLNEQFF. CDR3 DNA: TGCGCCAGCAGCTTGGCCGTCACTAGCGGGAGAGGTAGCCTTCTCAATGAGCAGTTCTTC.

In regard to this clonotype: The junction shows a germline mismatch at one end, possibly a read error. The chain couples TRBV11-2 to TRBJ2-7; TRBD2 matches at 11 bases. This CDR3 is 15 amino acids long. The germline V gene has CDR1 SGHAT and CDR2 FQNNGV. CDR3 in DNA: TGTGCCAGCAGCTTAGGCGGTCTAGCGGGAGGCGAGCAGTCCTTC. Protein product: CASSLGGLAGGEQSF.

The V call is TRBV7-9, the J call TRBJ2-1; 12 bases match TRBD2. The germline CDR1 and CDR2 sequences are SEHNR and FQNEAQ (reference sequence). J gave up 4 bases and V 1 base, and 14 bases lay outside the gene matches. The CDR3 has 20 residues. The DNA of the CDR3 is TGTGCCAGCAGCTTAGTCGCGGGACTAGCGGGCGAGAGTAGGTACAATGAGCAGTTCTTC. It translates to CASSLVAGLAGESRYNEQFF.

Worth noting for this clonotype: A much larger clone lies a single base off, so this may be a read error. This chain connects TRBV25-1 to TRBJ2-6, with D uncertain. The CDR3 spans 15 residues. Germline lookup yields CDR1 MGHDK and CDR2 SYGVNS. The CDR3 DNA sequence: TGTGTCAGCAGTGAATGGAGTGGTGGGGCCAACGTCCTGACTTTC. This gives the protein CVSSEWSGGANVLTF. Full variable domain (missing parts from reference TRBV25-1 and TRBJ2-6): EADIYQTPRYLVIGTGKKITLECSQTMGHDKMYWYQQDPGMELHLIHYSYGVNSTEKGDLSSESTVSRIRTEHFPLTLESARPSHTSQYLCVSSEWSGGANVLTFGAGSRLTVL.

The J gene is TRBJ1-3, the V gene TRBV2; D is possibly TRBD1 (6 bases). The germline V gene has CDR1 SNHLY and CDR2 FYNNEI. The CDR3 has 18 amino acids. The germline V and J ends were trimmed by 4 bases and 6 bases, with 25 bases remaining between them. The CDR3 DNA reads as TGTGCCAGCAGTGCCCCCTGGAGTGATGGGGGCGCCGAAAACACCATATATTTT. Protein: CASSAPWSDGGAENTIYF.

The chain carries TRBV20-1 and TRBJ2-3, with TRBD2 matching 9 bases. V was pared by 6 bases and J by 1 base, with 17 bases of the junction left unmatched. Germline V gene data show CDR1 as DFQATT and CDR2 as SNEGSKA (reference sequence). This CDR3 has 18 amino acids. The CDR3 protein is CSAPFVPSGAPGTDTQYF. For the CDR3, the DNA is TGCAGTGCCCCATTCGTCCCTAGCGGGGCCCCTGGCACAGATACGCAGTATTTT.

The J gene is TRBJ1-1, the V gene TRBV16; TRBD1 matches 8 bases. Looked up from germline, CDR1 is KGHSY and CDR2 is FQNENV. The CDR3 contains 15 residues. The J segment lost 3 bases and the V segment lost 4 bases, leaving 7 bases of the junction unmatched. CDR3 sequence reads: CASSRGQEGYTEAFF. In DNA, the CDR3 is TGTGCCAGCAGCCGGGGACAGGAGGGGTACACTGAAGCTTTCTTT.

This clonotype was observed many times. This chain joins TRBV18 and TRBJ2-3; D might be TRBD2 (6 bases). The V gene lost 8 bases and the J gene lost 1 base, with 16 bases spanning the gap. CDR3 length equals 15 residues. Germline V gives CDR1 KGHSH, CDR2 LQKENI. CDR3 sequence (DNA): TGTGCCAGCAGCCCCACTGGCGGGGGCACAGATACGCAGTATTTT. This gives the protein CASSPTGGGTDTQYF.

This clonotype has more than one count but fewer than ten. The germline gene is not matched at one end of the junction; a read error may be the cause. CDR3 sequence (DNA): TGTGCCAGCAACCAAAAGGGGGGCTCCTACGAGCAGTACTTC. Translation gives CASNQKGGSYEQYF. The chain employs TRBV4-2 and TRBJ2-7; either TRBD1 or TRBD2 may fit D (6 bases each). This CDR3 contains 14 residues. Germline CDR1 LGHNA, CDR2 YNFKEQ.

The gene calls are TRBV7-2 and TRBJ2-2; 10 bases match TRBD2. V gave up 5 bases and J gave up 7 bases; unmatched junction bases: 4. This CDR3 spans 14 amino acids. Germline CDR1 and CDR2: SGHTA and FQGNSA. CDR3 bases: TGTGCCAGCAGCAAAGGACTAGCGGACGGGGAGCTGTTTTTT. This sequence encodes CASSKGLADGELFF.

Worth noting for this clonotype: Just one base apart from a much larger clone, this may be a read error. The V call is TRBV9, the J call TRBJ2-7; D uncertain. CDR1 is SGDLS and CDR2 is YYNGEE in the germline V gene. The V gene lost 1 base and the J gene lost 5 bases, with 16 bases spanning the gap. The CDR3 runs to 15 residues. DNA for the CDR3: TGTGCCAGCAGCGTATTGAACAGCGTTGTTGACGAGCAGTACTTC. Translation: CASSVLNSVVDEQYF.

This clonotype was seen at least ten times. CDR3 nucleotide sequence: TGTGCCATCAGCCTGACAGGAAGCTATGGCTACACCTTC. Translating it yields CAISLTGSYGYTF. The chain joins TRBV10-3 to TRBJ1-2, with D perhaps TRBD1 (6 bases). V dropped 6 bases and J dropped 4 bases, with 12 bases sitting between them. The CDR3 is made up of 13 amino acids. The germline V gene has CDR1 ENHRY and CDR2 SYGVKD.

This clonotype showed up just a few times. The chain combines TRBV29-1 with TRBJ1-1, with 9 nucleotides matching TRBD1. This CDR3 spans 12 amino acids. CDR1 SQVTM and CDR2 ANQGSEA come from the germline V gene. V lost 4 bases to trimming and J lost 11 bases; unmatched junction nucleotides: 8. For the CDR3, the DNA is TGCAGCGTTGGAGGGACAGGGTTAATGGCTTTCTTT. It specifies CSVGGTGLMAFF.

The gene calls are TRBV20-1 and TRBJ2-7, with D perhaps matching TRBD2 (6 bases). Trimming stripped 1 base from V and 3 bases from J, with 16 bases between. CDR1 and CDR2 from the germline V gene are DFQATT and SNEGSKA (reference sequence). This CDR3 is 15 amino acids long. CDR3 DNA: TGCAGTGCTAGAGGGCCGGGACTCCAACTCTACGAGCAGTACTTC. This translates into CSARGPGLQLYEQYF.

A word on this clonotype: One junction end disagrees with the germline gene, perhaps due to a read error. The genes are TRBV20-1 and TRBJ1-2; 12 bases map to TRBD1. CDR1 and CDR2 (germline): DFQATT, SNEGSKA (reference sequence). The CDR3 contains 15 residues. The CDR3 coding sequence is TGCAGTGCAAGAGGGACAGGGGGCCATTACTATGGCTACACCTTC. Amino acids: CSARGTGGHYYGYTF.

About this clonotype: A single base separates this from a much larger clone, so it may be a read error. The chain joins TRBV20-1 to TRBJ2-1; TRBD2 aligns across 7 bases. The CDR3 has 13 amino acids. Germline lookup yields CDR1 DFQATT and CDR2 SNEGSKA (reference sequence). J was trimmed by 10 bases and V by 3 bases; bases with no gene match: 9. The CDR3 is CSARLGGNYEQFF. The CDR3 DNA is TGCAGTGCTAGGTTGGGGGGGAACTACGAGCAGTTCTTC.

This clonotype was picked up a small number of times. The chain carries TRBV10-3 and TRBJ1-2, with D possibly matching TRBD1 (5 bases). CDR1 and CDR2 (germline): ENHRY, SYGVKD. The CDR3 loop spans 15 amino acids. V lost 4 bases to trimming and J lost 4 bases, with 16 bases between them. The CDR3 loop is CAISAPQTASYGYTF. The CDR3 DNA sequence: TGTGCCATCAGTGCCCCCCAGACAGCGTCCTATGGCTACACCTTC.

J is TRBJ2-6 and V is TRBV7-2; D gene unclear. Looked up from germline, CDR1 is SGHTA and CDR2 is FQGNSA. V lost 0 bases and J lost 1, with 7 bases in between. The length of the CDR3 is 16 residues. The CDR3 sequence is CASSLAMASGANVLTF. DNA of the CDR3: TGTGCCAGCAGCTTAGCCATGGCATCTGGGGCCAACGTCCTGACTTTC.